Listed below are T cell receptor beta chains from one sample, sequenced in a study of blood T cell repertoires in COVID-19. Here immunoSEQ multiplex PCR was the method, and the copy in TCRdb shows in-frame clones only, minus some. The sample shows roughly 200,000 clones, around 86% of them seen only once. The source material was PBMCs or T cells enriched from blood (not recorded which). These TCRs come from a woman in her thirties or forties with acute COVID-19. The CDR3 runs from the conserved cysteine through the conserved F or W. The order of the fields is V gene, clone size, D gene, J gene, CDR3 protein, CDR3 DNA. A D gene is named only where the DNA matches it firmly. Expanded clones get a size class; other rows say once, few or many, or leave the size out.

>TRBV18|NA|NA|TRBJ1-2
CASSADTVNYGYTF
TGTGCCAGCTCAGCCGATACAGTGAACTATGGCTACACCTTC
>TRBV2|NA|TRBD1|TRBJ1-1
CASSVTGGATEAFF
TGTGCCAGCAGTGTTACAGGGGGCGCAACTGAAGCTTTCTTT
>TRBV27|NA|NA|TRBJ2-5
CASSLWAQETQYF
TGTGCCAGCAGTTTATGGGCCCAAGAGACCCAGTACTTC
>TRBV19|NA|NA|TRBJ1-5
CASSGRAQPQHF
TGTGCCAGTAGTGGGAGGGCACAGCCCCAGCATTTT
>TRBV7-3|NA|NA|TRBJ2-7
CASSLMPGTVYEQYF
TGTGCCAGCAGCCTCATGCCCGGGACTGTCTACGAGCAGTACTTC
>TRBV5-1|once|NA|TRBJ2-3
CASVEGYPGDTQYF
TGCGCCAGCGTTGAGGGATACCCCGGGGATACGCAGTATTTT
>TRBV12-3/TRBV12-4|once|TRBD2|TRBJ2-3
CASAGGDTQYF
TGTGCCAGCGCGGGGGGGGATACGCAGTATTTT
>TRBV25-1|few|TRBD1|TRBJ1-6
CASSEYNRGRVSPLHF
TGTGCCAGCAGTGAATACAACAGGGGGCGAGTTTCACCCCTCCACTTT
>TRBV24-1|NA|TRBD2|TRBJ2-5
CATSESSGGQETQYF
TGTGCCACCAGTGAGTCTAGCGGGGGCCAAGAGACCCAGTACTTC
>TRBV5-1|NA|TRBD1|TRBJ1-1
CASSTGTGVGTEAFF
TGCGCCAGCAGCACGGGGACAGGGGTTGGCACTGAAGCTTTCTTT
>TRBV20-1|NA|TRBD1|TRBJ2-2
CSASRSDRVGTGELFF
TGCAGTGCTAGTCGGTCGGACAGGGTGGGAACCGGGGAGCTGTTTTTT
>TRBV6-5|NA|TRBD1|TRBJ1-2
CASSYSLGTGRGYTF
TGTGCCAGCAGTTACTCACTGGGGACAGGAAGGGGCTACACCTTC
>TRBV18|few|NA|TRBJ2-3
CASSPRSADTNTQYF
TGTGCCAGCTCACCACGGTCAGCTGACACGAATACGCAGTATTTT
>TRBV2|NA|TRBD1|TRBJ1-1
CASVFSGQGRVGTEAFF
TGTGCCAGCGTCTTTTCGGGACAGGGACGTGTTGGCACTGAAGCTTTCTTT
>TRBV11-2|NA|TRBD1|TRBJ1-2
CASSQAGQGHWDYGYTF
TGTGCCAGCAGCCAGGCGGGACAGGGCCATTGGGACTATGGCTACACCTTC
>TRBV2|NA|NA|TRBJ1-1
CASSATVGNTEAFF
TGTGCCAGCAGTGCGACAGTGGGGAACACTGAAGCTTTCTTT
>TRBV27|NA|TRBD1|TRBJ1-4
CASCGQGSPGEKLFF
TGTGCCAGCTGTGGACAGGGAAGCCCAGGAGAAAAACTGTTTTTT
>TRBV7-2|once|TRBD2|TRBJ2-2
CASSTTQLAGVPGELFF
TGTGCCAGCAGCACAACGCAACTAGCGGGGGTCCCCGGGGAGCTGTTTTTT
>TRBV5-1|few|NA|TRBJ1-1
CASSLGEAEAFF
TGCGCCAGCAGCTTGGGAGAGGCTGAAGCTTTCTTT
>TRBV5-4|NA|TRBD2|TRBJ2-3
CVLAGGDHTQYF
TGTGTCCTAGCGGGGGGTGATCATACGCAGTATTTT
>TRBV29-1|NA|NA|TRBJ1-1
CSVFKGLEAFF
TGCAGCGTTTTTAAGGGACTTGAAGCTTTCTTT
>TRBV4-2|NA|NA|TRBJ1-1
CATRDRPNTEAFF
TGTGCCACCCGAGACAGACCTAACACTGAAGCTTTCTTT
>TRBV5-1|NA|TRBD1|TRBJ2-1
CASSSGQGVVNEQFF
TGCGCCAGCAGCTCTGGACAGGGAGTGGTGAATGAGCAGTTCTTC
>TRBV19|NA|NA|TRBJ1-2
CASSTQGHLNEGYTF
TGTGCCAGTAGTACCCAGGGACACCTCAATGAGGGCTACACCTTC
>TRBV18|NA|TRBD1|TRBJ1-1
CASSPRTGGRTEAFF
TGTGCCAGCTCACCCAGGACAGGGGGGAGGACTGAAGCTTTCTTT
>TRBV19|NA|NA|TRBJ1-5
CASSIGGDQPQHF
TGTGCCAGTAGTATAGGGGGGGACCAGCCCCAGCATTTT
>TRBV6-5|once|TRBD1|TRBJ1-2
CASSYGTGGRQKVYTF
TGTGCCAGCAGTTACGGCACAGGGGGACGTCAGAAAGTCTACACCTTC
>TRBV5-5|NA|TRBD1|TRBJ1-6
CASSSRDRVYSPLHF
TGTGCCAGCAGCTCCCGGGACAGGGTATATTCACCCCTCCACTTT
>TRBV13|NA|NA|TRBJ1-6
CASSPDRNNSPLHF
TGTGCCAGCAGCCCCGACAGGAATAATTCACCCCTCCACTTT
>TRBV6-4|NA|TRBD1|TRBJ1-1
CASSDRDRSDEAFF
TGTGCCAGCAGTGACAGGGACAGATCGGATGAAGCTTTCTTT
>TRBV12-3/TRBV12-4|NA|NA|TRBJ1-6
CASTTLRGSPLHF
TGTGCCAGCACTACTCTTAGGGGTTCACCCCTCCACTTT
>TRBV12-3/TRBV12-4|NA|NA|TRBJ1-2
CASSSGGNYGYTF
TGTGCCAGCAGTTCCGGGGGGAACTATGGCTACACCTTC
>TRBV5-4|NA|TRBD1|TRBJ1-4
CASSAGQGSEKLFF
TGTGCCAGCAGCGCGGGACAGGGGAGTGAAAAACTGTTTTTT